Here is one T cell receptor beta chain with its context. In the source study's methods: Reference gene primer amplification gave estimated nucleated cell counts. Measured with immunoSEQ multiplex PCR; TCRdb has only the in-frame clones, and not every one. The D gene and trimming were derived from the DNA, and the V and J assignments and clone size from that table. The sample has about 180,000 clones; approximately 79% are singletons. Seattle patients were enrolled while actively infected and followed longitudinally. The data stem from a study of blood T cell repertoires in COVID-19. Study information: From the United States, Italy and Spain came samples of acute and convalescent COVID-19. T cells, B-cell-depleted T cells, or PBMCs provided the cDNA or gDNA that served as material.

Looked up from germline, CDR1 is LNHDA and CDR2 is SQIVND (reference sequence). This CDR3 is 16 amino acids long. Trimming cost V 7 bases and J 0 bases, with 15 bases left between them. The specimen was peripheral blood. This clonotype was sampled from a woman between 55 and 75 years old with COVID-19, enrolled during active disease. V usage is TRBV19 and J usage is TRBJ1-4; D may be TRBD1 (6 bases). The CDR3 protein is CASTGTRRATNEKLFF. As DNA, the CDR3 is TGTGCCAGTACAGGGACACGACGTGCAACTAATGAAAAACTGTTTTTT.